Reported below is one TCR beta chain. Antigen specificity is unknown. Germline CDR1 is MDHEN and CDR2 is SYDVKM. V was cut by 1 base and J by 4 bases, with 13 bases left in between. This CDR3 comprises 15 residues. This sample is part of a study of OX40 agonist ivuxolimab in advanced cancers. Study at large: Hepatocellular carcinoma, melanoma, renal cell or head and neck cancer affected the dose-escalation patients.

Assay: immunoSEQ multiplex PCR; the TCRdb copy retains only in-frame clones and omits some. In the table there are about 78,000 clones, 80% to 90% of which are singletons. Study-wide findings and caveats: There was clonal expansion of CD4+ and CD8+ blood T cells by week 6 at 0.1 to 3.0 mg/kg. Some nonresponders also had low normalized T-cell clonal expansion.

The material was CD4+ or CD8+ T cells sorted from blood, obtained in a trial of the OX40 agonist ivuxolimab. The origin of this receptor is an adult with an advanced solid tumor such as melanoma, head and neck, liver or kidney cancer. V gene TRBV28 combines with J gene TRBJ1-2; the D gene is possibly TRBD1 (5 bases). The CDR3 spells CASSLYTGLGYGYTF. The CDR3 nucleotides are TGTGCCAGCAGTTTATATACGGGACTAGGCTATGGCTACACCTTC.